This T cell receptor beta chain was captured by sequencing in a study of early stage breast cancer tumors. Roughly 20-50 mg of tissue was diced for each tumor. Blood replicates held 0.5 ug DNA, tumor or normal breast approximately 1.5 ug, two each. Clones were read by immunoSEQ multiplex PCR, and TCRdb kept only the in-frame ones, dropping some. The sample shows about 31,000 clones, over 70% of them seen only once. CDR1 MNHNY and CDR2 SVGAGI come from the germline V gene (reference sequence). Unmatched junction bases numbered 7, after V lost 6 bases and J lost 6 bases. This CDR3 comprises 13 residues.

Source material: breast tumor tissue. This receptor was taken from a person in their thirties with breast cancer. The chain combines TRBV6-6 with TRBJ1-1; 7 positions agree with TRBD1. CDR3 DNA sequence: TGTGCCAGCAGCTGGGACAGCCCCCCTGAAGCTTTCTTT. Protein product: CASSWDSPPEAFF.